This passage covers 3 T cell receptor beta chains from one sample sequenced in a study of blood T cell repertoires in COVID-19. Repertoires were generated with immunoSEQ multiplex PCR, while TCRdb's copy carries only in-frame clones and drops some. The sample contains fewer than 350,000 clones, about 89% of which appear only once. Sequenced input: peripheral blood. The receptor set was obtained from a woman between 50 and 59 years old who had recovered from COVID-19.

The chain combines TRBV19 with TRBJ2-3, with 9 bases aligning to TRBD2. This CDR3 region has 15 residues. V lost 3 bases to trimming and J lost 3 bases; unmatched junction nucleotides: 4. CDR1 LNHDA and CDR2 SQIVND come from the germline V gene (reference sequence). For the CDR3, the DNA is TGTGCCAGTAGTATGTTGGCGGGAGGGACAGATACGCAGTATTTT. Its translation: CASSMLAGGTDTQYF.

The chain has TRBV9 and TRBJ1-1; 7 nucleotides align to TRBD1. The CDR3 loop spans 15 amino acids. Germline CDR1 SGDLS, CDR2 YYNGEE. V was pared by 4 bases and J by 1 base, with 7 bases of the junction left unmatched. CDR3 bases: TGTGCCAGCAGCTATGGGGGACAGCCGAACACTGAAGCTTTCTTT. Encoded protein: CASSYGGQPNTEAFF.

This clone appeared once. The V gene is TRBV19, the J gene TRBJ1-1; D might be TRBD1 (6 bases). V lost 4 bases and J lost 1, with 13 bases in between. From germline, CDR1 is LNHDA and CDR2 SQIVND (reference sequence). The CDR3 has 15 amino acids. CDR3 DNA: TGTGCCAGTAGTACCACCCTACAGGGGAACACTGAAGCTTTCTTT. It codes for CASSTTLQGNTEAFF.